This T cell receptor beta chain emerged from a study of T-cell reconstitution after alpha-beta-depleted transplantation in children. Ten or more counts support this clonotype. The CDR3 has 17 amino acids. J was trimmed by 2 bases and V by 7 bases; bases with no gene match: 12. Germline CDR1 is DFQATT and CDR2 is SNEGSKA (reference sequence). During its preparation, the TCRbeta library received unique molecular identifiers. Each CDR3 protein gets one entry after TCRdb re-called the PCR reads with MiXCR. The sample has 100,000 to 120,000 distinct CDR3 sequences, 10% to 13% seen once. The specimen comprised PBMCs from the stem cell graft donor, sampled from the stem cell graft. The rearrangement links TRBV20-1 to TRBJ2-3; 13 bases are a match to TRBD2. This receptor was taken from a human donor who donated a stem cell graft to a child with acute lymphoblastic leukemia. The CDR3 here is CSGGASGTSGDTDTQYF. The CDR3 DNA reads as TGCAGTGGAGGGGCCTCCGGGACTAGCGGGGACACAGATACGCAGTATTTT.